The 21 T cell receptor beta chains given below trace back to one sample, sequenced in a study of spatial heterogeneity in lung cancer. Time point in this sample: sample taken at primary tumor resection. Tumor, nontumor lung or frozen PBMC supplied whole RNA that was sequenced unsorted. From the 5' RACE reads, TCRdb called clonotypes with MiXCR, one entry per CDR3 protein. The sample yields around 92,000 distinct CDR3 sequences, approximately 12% seen once. The sample consisted of PBMCs, taken at surgery. These receptors came from a male donor with early-stage non-small cell lung cancer.

The genes are TRBV12-3 or TRBV12-4 and TRBJ2-3; the D is unclear. Trimming pared 3 bases from V and 2 bases from J, leaving 12 bases between. This CDR3 spans 15 amino acids. The CDR3 region is CASSFAPAYTDTQYF. The CDR3 coding sequence is TGTGCCAGCAGTTTTGCCCCCGCGTACACAGATACGCAGTATTTT.

The table lists this clonotype with a few counts. V and J are TRBV3-1 and TRBJ1-2; unclear D gene. This CDR3 has 12 amino acids. The germline V gene encodes CDR1 LGHDT and CDR2 YNNKEL (reference sequence). V lost 7 bases and J lost 1, with 7 bases in between. The CDR3 DNA reads TGTGCCAGCACCGAGATTAACTATGGCTACACCTTC. This translates into CASTEINYGYTF.

As concerns this clonotype: A read error may be the cause here, since a much bigger clone is one base away. The genes are TRBV29-1 and TRBJ2-1; D possibly corresponds to TRBD1 (6 bases). Trimming cost V 4 bases and J 1 base, with 14 bases left between them. Germline CDR1 reads SQVTM; CDR2 reads ANQGSEA. The length of the CDR3 is 15 residues. The chain's CDR3 is CSVVSGTSSYNEQFF. CDR3 DNA sequence: TGCAGCGTTGTGTCCGGGACAAGTTCCTACAATGAGCAGTTCTTC.

This clonotype has more than one count but fewer than ten. One junction end does not reproduce the germline sequence, and a read error may be involved. This chain joins TRBV7-7 and TRBJ1-4; D might be TRBD1 (5 bases). Germline lookup yields CDR1 SSHAT and CDR2 FNYEAQ (reference sequence). The CDR3 consists of 13 residues. This CDR3 reads CASSRDVGGKLFF. The CDR3 bases are TGTGCTAGCAGCCGGGACGTCGGGGGAAAACTGTTTTTT.

This clonotype was counted between two and nine times. The chain employs TRBV6-2 or TRBV6-3 and TRBJ2-1; tentative D call: TRBD2 (5 bases). Trimming stripped 5 bases from V and 7 bases from J, with 18 bases between. CDR3 length: 15 residues. In germline, CDR1 is MNHEY, CDR2 SVGEGT. CDR3 amino acids: CASSPPAQPGNEQFF. For the CDR3, the DNA is TGTGCCAGCAGTCCCCCGGCCCAGCCGGGGAATGAGCAGTTCTTC.

This clonotype was counted only a few times. V usage is TRBV20-1 and J usage is TRBJ2-1; a weak D match, TRBD2 (6 bases). The germline V gene encodes CDR1 DFQATT and CDR2 SNEGSKA (reference sequence). Trimming removed 3 bases from V and 5 bases from J, with 14 bases in between. This CDR3 is built from 14 residues. CDR3 bases: TGCAGTGCTAGTAATAGCGGAGGAAACAATGAGCAGTTCTTC. It is translated as CSASNSGGNNEQFF.

This chain uses TRBV12-3 or TRBV12-4 with TRBJ1-1; no definite D call. V was clipped by 4 bases and J by 1 base, with 7 bases between them. CDR3 length equals 13 residues. CDR3 in DNA: TGTGCCAGCAGTTCCACCTGGAACACTGAAGCTTTCTTT. This translates into CASSSTWNTEAFF.

This clonotype came up many times. This chain uses TRBV11-2 with TRBJ1-4; 9 bases agree with TRBD1. The V gene's germline CDR1 is SGHAT and CDR2 FQNNGV. V shed 0 bases and J 7 bases; nucleotides not matched to a gene: 12. The CDR3 covers 18 residues. The chain's CDR3 is CASSLDLWGGQGAEKLFF. The CDR3 region has the DNA TGTGCCAGCAGCTTAGATCTTTGGGGGGGACAGGGCGCTGAAAAACTGTTTTTT.

The chain links TRBV7-2 to TRBJ1-5, with D maybe TRBD1 (6 bases). The germline gives CDR1 SGHTA, CDR2 FQGNSA. V was trimmed by 3 bases and J by 3 bases, leaving 9 bases between them. The CDR3 runs 14 residues. The CDR3 loop is CASSLDSPNQPQHF. CDR3 coding DNA: TGTGCCAGCAGCTTGGACAGTCCCAATCAGCCCCAGCATTTT.

The chain links TRBV7-9 to TRBJ2-7; D may correspond to TRBD1 or TRBD2 (7 bases each). V was trimmed by 4 bases and J by 5 bases, leaving 15 bases between them. CDR1 SEHNR and CDR2 FQNEAQ come from the germline V gene (reference sequence). This CDR3 has 14 residues. Here the CDR3 DNA reads TGTGCCAGCAGCTCTAGGGAGGGGGCTGACGAGCAGTACTTC. Translation gives CASSSREGADEQYF.

This clonotype was seen more than once but under ten times. The chain is built from TRBV7-2 and TRBJ2-3, with D unclear. V dropped 1 base and J dropped 4 bases, with 9 bases sitting between them. Germline V CDR1 and CDR2: SGHTA, FQGNSA. CDR3 length: 14 amino acids. CDR3 sequence (DNA): TGTGCCAGCAGCTTAGAAGGCCGGTCAGATACGCAGTATTTT. It specifies CASSLEGRSDTQYF.

This clonotype was detected a few times. This rearrangement joins TRBV14 to TRBJ2-4; 9 positions match TRBD1. The CDR3 covers 15 residues. V trimming: 4 bases; J trimming: 1 base; junction bases outside the gene matches: 2. Germline CDR1 and CDR2: SGHDN and FVKESK. The CDR3 region is CASSLTGGAKNIQYF. The CDR3 DNA is TGTGCCAGCAGCCTGACAGGGGGGGCCAAAAACATTCAGTACTTC.

Only a few counts were recorded for this clonotype. The chain couples TRBV9 to TRBJ2-7; 9 bases map to TRBD2. With 4 bases clipped from V and 4 bases from J, the junction kept 12 bases outside the gene matches. Germline V CDR1 and CDR2: SGDLS, YYNGEE. The CDR3 spans 16 residues. The CDR3 protein is CASSPKGASGVYEQYF. The CDR3 DNA is TGTGCCAGCAGCCCAAAAGGGGCTAGCGGGGTTTACGAGCAGTACTTC.

About this clonotype: A much more abundant neighbour one base away suggests this may be a read error. J is TRBJ2-7 and V is TRBV7-9, with D possibly TRBD2 on 6 matching bases. This CDR3 is 15 amino acids long. CDR1 and CDR2 from the germline V gene are SEHNR and FQNEAQ (reference sequence). This chain's CDR3 is CASSYFSGASYERYF. The CDR3 DNA sequence: TGTGCCAGCAGCTATTTTAGCGGAGCTTCCTACGAGCGGTACTTC.

There are many counts of this clonotype. The chain uses TRBV10-3 and TRBJ2-7, with 7 bases fitting TRBD1. Germline V gene lookup returns CDR1 ENHRY and CDR2 SYGVKD. Trimming cost V 4 bases and J 3 bases; bases outside gene matches: 9. This CDR3 has 15 residues. The CDR3 spells CAISGPGQNNYEQYF. CDR3 sequence (DNA): TGTGCCATCAGTGGGCCGGGACAGAACAACTACGAGCAGTACTTC.

The rearrangement links TRBV11-1 to TRBJ2-3, with a weak D call TRBD2 (6 bases). The CDR3 runs to 13 residues. Germline V gives CDR1 SGHAT, CDR2 FQDESV (reference sequence). The V gene lost 7 bases and the J gene lost 6 bases, with 14 bases spanning the gap. CDR3 loop: CASNVLREDTQYF. CDR3 DNA: TGTGCCAGCAACGTTTTACGGGAGGATACGCAGTATTTT.

The chain links TRBV29-1 to TRBJ2-3; D might be TRBD1 or TRBD2, each matching 6 bases. CDR1 is SQVTM, CDR2 ANQGSEA, per germline. Trimming pared 4 bases from V and 8 bases from J, leaving 19 bases between. CDR3 length equals 14 residues. CDR3 loop: CSVVTGRPGGTQYF. CDR3 DNA sequence: TGCAGCGTTGTTACAGGGCGTCCCGGGGGTACGCAGTATTTT.

In its sample, this clonotype was seen a few times. V is TRBV12-3 or TRBV12-4 and J is TRBJ1-2, with 8 bases aligning to TRBD1. V was clipped by 5 bases and J by 8 bases; unmatched bases: 13. The CDR3 spans 15 residues. This chain's CDR3 is CASSPIRGPGEGYTF. For the CDR3, the DNA is TGTGCCAGCAGTCCCATCAGGGGGCCAGGAGAAGGCTACACCTTC.

This clonotype has a handful of counts. The CDR3 DNA follows: TGCAGTGCTAGAGACCCGGGGAACAATTCACCCCTCCACTTT. Translated, it gives CSARDPGNNSPLHF. The chain carries TRBV20-1 and TRBJ1-6; D not resolved. This CDR3 contains 14 residues. Germline assignment: CDR1 DFQATT and CDR2 SNEGSKA (reference sequence). V lost 0 bases to trimming and J lost 7 bases, with 10 bases between them.

The chain employs TRBV2 and TRBJ1-5, with D unclear. The CDR3 contains 13 residues. The germline gives CDR1 SNHLY, CDR2 FYNNEI. V dropped 9 bases and J dropped 1 base, with 10 bases sitting between them. The CDR3 sequence is CASQRDSNQPQHF. Written as DNA, the CDR3 is TGTGCCAGTCAAAGAGACAGCAATCAGCCCCAGCATTTT.

There are a few counts of this clonotype. V gene TRBV7-2 combines with J gene TRBJ2-3; D is possibly TRBD2 (5 bases). Germline lookup yields CDR1 SGHTA and CDR2 FQGNSA. The CDR3 has 14 residues. V dropped 6 bases and J dropped 5 bases, with 15 bases sitting between them. CDR3 loop: CASRVTTRIDTQYF. CDR3 coding DNA: TGTGCCAGCAGAGTAACCACTAGGATAGATACGCAGTATTTT.